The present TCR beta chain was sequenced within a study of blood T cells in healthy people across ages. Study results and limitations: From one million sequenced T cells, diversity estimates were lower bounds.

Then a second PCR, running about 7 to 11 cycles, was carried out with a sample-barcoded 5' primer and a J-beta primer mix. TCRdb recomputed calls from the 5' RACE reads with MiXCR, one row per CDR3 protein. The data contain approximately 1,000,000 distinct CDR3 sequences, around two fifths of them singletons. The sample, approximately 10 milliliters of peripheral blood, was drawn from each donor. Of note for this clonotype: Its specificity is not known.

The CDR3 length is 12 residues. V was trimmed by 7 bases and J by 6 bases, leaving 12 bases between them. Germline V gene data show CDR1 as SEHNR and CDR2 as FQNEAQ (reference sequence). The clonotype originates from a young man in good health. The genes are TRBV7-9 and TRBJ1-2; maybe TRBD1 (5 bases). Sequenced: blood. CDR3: CASISTANGYTF. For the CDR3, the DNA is TGTGCCAGCATCTCGACAGCGAATGGCTACACCTTC.